Presented here are 12 T cell receptor beta chains from one specimen sequenced in a study of blood T cell repertoires in COVID-19. Repertoires were generated with immunoSEQ multiplex PCR, while TCRdb's copy carries only in-frame clones and drops some. The repertoire holds about 59,000 clones, with over 75% as singletons. Sequencing was performed on peripheral blood. The receptor set was obtained from a man at least 80 years old with acute or convalescent COVID-19.

This clone was counted a single time. This rearrangement joins TRBV9 to TRBJ1-1; 9 bases fit TRBD1. This CDR3 spans 15 amino acids. Germline V CDR1 and CDR2: SGDLS, YYNGEE. Germline trimming cut 4 bases from V and 0 bases from J; bases unmatched to any gene: 4. CDR3 region: CASSPRDRVNTEAFF. The CDR3 bases are TGTGCCAGCAGCCCGAGGGACAGGGTGAACACTGAAGCTTTCTTT. The variable domain in full, completed from reference TRBV9 and TRBJ1-1, reads DSGVTQTPKHLITATGQRVTLRCSPRSGDLSVYWYQQSLDQGLQFLIQYYNGEERAKGNILERFSAQQFPDLHSELNLSSLELGDSALYFCASSPRDRVNTEAFFGQGTRLTVV.

V and J are TRBV27 and TRBJ1-5; TRBD1 matches at 10 bases. Trimming cost V 5 bases and J 5 bases; bases outside gene matches: 9. The CDR3 totals 16 residues. Germline V gives CDR1 MNHEY, CDR2 SMNVEV (reference sequence). The CDR3 is CASSPRTGGGDQPQHF. The CDR3 DNA is TGTGCCAGCAGTCCACGGACAGGGGGAGGAGATCAGCCCCAGCATTTT.

Of note for this clone: Other nucleotide sequences from this sample produce the same CDR3. This chain links TRBV4-2 with TRBJ1-6; TRBD1 matches at 8 bases. CDR3 size: 18 residues. Germline values: CDR1 LGHNA, CDR2 YNFKEQ. J lost 0 bases, V lost 1 base, and 5 bases had no gene match. The CDR3 sequence is CASSQAGQESSYNSPLHF. The CDR3 DNA is TGTGCCAGCAGCCAAGCGGGACAGGAAAGCTCCTATAATTCACCCCTCCACTTT.

J is TRBJ1-2 and V is TRBV6-2 or TRBV6-3; D is ambiguous. V was shortened by 3 bases and J by 8 bases, with 13 bases between the two germline ends. This CDR3 spans 13 amino acids. Germline V gene sequence: CDR1 MNHEY, CDR2 SVGEGT. CDR3 DNA: TGTGCCAGCAGTTATGGACCGGGGTACGGCTACACCTTC. It specifies CASSYGPGYGYTF.

The chain recombines TRBV2 with TRBJ2-2; D may be TRBD1 (5 bases). CDR3 length: 12 residues. Germline V CDR1 and CDR2: SNHLY, FYNNEI. V lost 7 bases to trimming and J lost 7 bases, with 10 bases between them. The CDR3 is CASTRTFGELFF. The CDR3 region has the DNA TGTGCCAGCACCCGGACATTCGGGGAGCTGTTTTTT.

This chain joins TRBV19 and TRBJ1-5; D is perhaps TRBD1 (6 bases). Germline values: CDR1 LNHDA, CDR2 SQIVND (reference sequence). CDR3 length: 15 residues. The V end lost 8 bases, the J end lost 0 bases, and 14 bases lay between the germline ends. The chain's CDR3 is CASGETGFSNQPQHF. As DNA, the CDR3 is TGTGCCAGTGGAGAGACAGGATTTAGCAATCAGCCCCAGCATTTT.

In its sample, this clone was seen a few times. The chain couples TRBV19 to TRBJ1-6, with D possibly being TRBD1 (6 bases). This CDR3 has 15 amino acids. Germline V gives CDR1 LNHDA, CDR2 SQIVND (reference sequence). V was cut by 7 bases and J by 7 bases, with 17 bases left in between. The chain's CDR3 is CASTPTRQANSPLHF. The CDR3 nucleotides are TGTGCCAGTACCCCGACCCGACAGGCCAATTCACCCCTCCACTTT. The whole variable domain, filled in from reference TRBV19 and TRBJ1-6, reads DGGITQSPKYLFRKEGQNVTLSCEQNLNHDAMYWYRQDPGQGLRLIYYSQIVNDFQKGDIAEGYSVSREKKESFPLTVTSAQKNPTAFYLCASTPTRQANSPLHFGNGTRLTVT.

The genes are TRBV5-3 and TRBJ2-5, with TRBD2 identical over 7 bases. TRBV5-3 is classed as an ORF, of uncertain function. CDR3 length: 15 residues. V lost 4 bases, J lost 1 base, and 7 bases stayed unmatched. CDR3 bases: TGTGCCAGAAGCCCTCCTAGCGGAACCCAAGAGACCCAGTACTTC. This codes for CARSPPSGTQETQYF.

The chain links TRBV3-1 (or the pseudogene TRBV3-2) to TRBJ2-3; D is perhaps TRBD2 (6 bases). CDR1 LGHDT and CDR2 YNNKEL come from the germline V gene (reference sequence). The CDR3 totals 13 residues. The germline V and J ends were trimmed by 3 bases and 9 bases, with 13 bases remaining between them. CDR3 coding DNA: TGTGCCAGCAGCCAGATCGGGGGTGGCACGCAGTATTTT. Amino acids: CASSQIGGGTQYF.

V is TRBV5-6 and J is TRBJ1-3; TRBD1 matches 8 bases. Germline V gene sequence: CDR1 SGHDT, CDR2 YYEEEE. The CDR3 consists of 16 residues. J was trimmed by 3 bases and V by 1 base; bases with no gene match: 6. The CDR3 DNA reads TGTGCCAGCAGCTTGTATCAGGGGGCAAATGGAAACACCATATATTTT. This gives the protein CASSLYQGANGNTIYF.

In the case of this clone: This CDR3 is also generated by other DNA sequences in the sample. The chain joins TRBV3-1 (or the pseudogene TRBV3-2) to TRBJ2-5, with 9 bases identical to TRBD2. The V gene end was trimmed by 4 bases and the J gene end by 0 bases; junction bases not matched to a gene: 3. The germline V gene encodes CDR1 LGHDT and CDR2 YNNKEL (reference sequence). This CDR3 has 15 residues. The CDR3 is CASSLAGANQETQYF. In nucleotides, the CDR3 is TGTGCCAGCAGCCTAGCGGGGGCCAACCAAGAGACCCAGTACTTC.

V and J are TRBV30 and TRBJ1-1, with D uncertain. This CDR3 spans 13 amino acids. V lost 1 base, J lost 3 bases, and 9 bases lay in between. The germline CDR1 and CDR2 sequences are GTSNPN and SVGIG (reference sequence). Here the CDR3 reads CAWSAGADTEAFF. The CDR3 region has the DNA TGTGCCTGGAGTGCGGGTGCTGACACTGAAGCTTTCTTT.